A single sample gave rise to the 8 T cell receptor beta chains below, sequenced in a study of lymphopenia after photon versus proton radiotherapy. Sequencing used immunoSEQ multiplex PCR; TCRdb keeps in-frame clones, though not all of them. This table has about 62,000 clones, about nine tenths appearing once. This sample comprised peripheral blood, obtained from a patient treated with proton-based radiotherapy. These receptor sequences come from an older man with esophageal cancer.

Turning to this clone: This specimen includes other DNA sequences encoding the same CDR3. The rearrangement links TRBV19 to TRBJ1-1, with 8 nucleotides matching TRBD1. In germline, CDR1 is LNHDA, CDR2 SQIVND (reference sequence). With 4 bases clipped from V and 5 bases from J, the junction kept 3 bases outside the gene matches. This CDR3 contains 13 residues. The CDR3 reads CASSRQGRTEAFF. The CDR3, as DNA: TGTGCCAGTAGTAGACAGGGGAGAACTGAAGCTTTCTTT.

This clone was picked up a small number of times. This chain links TRBV11-1 with TRBJ2-7; no reliable D call. Looked up from germline, CDR1 is SGHAT and CDR2 is FQDESV (reference sequence). V was cut by 5 bases and J by 1 base, with 15 bases left in between. CDR3 length: 15 residues. The CDR3 DNA reads TGTGCCAGCAGCCCCGTAGGCTTTCGGTCCTACGAGCAGTACTTC. It codes for CASSPVGFRSYEQYF. The whole variable domain, remainder taken from reference TRBV11-1 and TRBJ2-7, is EAEVAQSPRYKITEKSQAVAFWCDPISGHATLYWYRQILGQGPELLVQFQDESVVDDSQLPKDRFSAERLKGVDSTLKIQPAELGDSAMYLCASSPVGFRSYEQYFGPGTRLTVT.

This chain uses TRBV7-9 with TRBJ2-3; 7 nucleotides agree with TRBD2. Trimming at V came to 2 bases and at J to 7 bases, leaving 6 bases not matched to a gene. The CDR3 runs to 14 residues. Germline values: CDR1 SEHNR, CDR2 FQNEAQ (reference sequence). CDR3 DNA: TGTGCCAGCAGCTTATTCGGGGAGGGTTATACGCAGTATTTT. It encodes CASSLFGEGYTQYF.

The rearrangement uses TRBV6-1 and TRBJ2-1, with TRBD2 matching over 13 bases. V shed 4 bases and J 5 bases; nucleotides not matched to a gene: 8. Germline CDR1 is MNHNS and CDR2 is SASEGT. The CDR3 consists of 17 residues. This CDR3 reads CASSGRLAGGGDNEQFF. The CDR3, as DNA: TGTGCCAGCAGTGGGCGACTAGCGGGAGGAGGGGACAATGAGCAGTTCTTC.

V is TRBV7-9 and J is TRBJ2-7; tentatively, D is TRBD2 (5 bases). The CDR3 spans 13 residues. Germline CDR1 reads SEHNR; CDR2 reads FQNEAQ (reference sequence). Trimming took 8 bases from V and 0 from J, leaving 11 bases between them. CDR3 sequence (DNA): TGTGCCAGCCACGGGGTCTACTCCTACGAGCAGTACTTC. Its translation: CASHGVYSYEQYF.

V usage is TRBV19 and J usage is TRBJ1-1, with D possibly being TRBD1 (5 bases). V lost 5 bases, J lost 0 bases, and 13 bases lay in between. The CDR3 consists of 15 residues. CDR1 is LNHDA and CDR2 is SQIVND in the germline V gene (reference sequence). The CDR3 loop is CASSPRDGLNTEAFF. The DNA for the CDR3 is TGTGCCAGTAGTCCACGGGACGGTTTGAACACTGAAGCTTTCTTT. Combining the CDR3 with reference TRBV19 and TRBJ1-1 gives the whole variable domain DGGITQSPKYLFRKEGQNVTLSCEQNLNHDAMYWYRQDPGQGLRLIYYSQIVNDFQKGDIAEGYSVSREKKESFPLTVTSAQKNPTAFYLCASSPRDGLNTEAFFGQGTRLTVV.

The gene calls are TRBV13 and TRBJ2-7; unclear D gene. Germline CDR1 and CDR2: PRHDT and FYEKMQ (reference sequence). The CDR3 contains 11 residues. The V gene lost 6 bases and the J gene lost 3 bases, with 6 bases spanning the gap. In nucleotides, the CDR3 is TGTGCCAGCAGTTTAAACTACGAGCAGTACTTC. As protein: CASSLNYEQYF.

V and J are TRBV5-1 and TRBJ2-5; 9 nucleotides line up with TRBD2. CDR1 and CDR2 from the germline V gene are SGHRS and YFSETQ. The CDR3 is 16 residues long. With 0 bases clipped from V and 5 bases from J, the junction kept 8 bases outside the gene matches. CDR3 amino acids: CASSLVAGGPLETQYF. For the CDR3, the DNA is TGCGCCAGCAGCTTGGTCGCGGGAGGGCCGTTGGAGACCCAGTACTTC.